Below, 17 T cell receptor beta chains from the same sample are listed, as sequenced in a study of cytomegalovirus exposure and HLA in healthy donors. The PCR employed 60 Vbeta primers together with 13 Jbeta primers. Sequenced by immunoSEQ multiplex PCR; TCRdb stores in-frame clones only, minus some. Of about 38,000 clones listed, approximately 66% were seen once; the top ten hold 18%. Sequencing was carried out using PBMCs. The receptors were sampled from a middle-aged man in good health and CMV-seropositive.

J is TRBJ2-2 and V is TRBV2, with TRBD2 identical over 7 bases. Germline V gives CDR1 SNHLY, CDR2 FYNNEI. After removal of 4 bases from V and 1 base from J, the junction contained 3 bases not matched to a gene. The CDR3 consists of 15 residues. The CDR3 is CASSGLAGNTGELFF. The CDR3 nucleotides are TGTGCCAGCAGTGGACTAGCCGGGAACACCGGGGAGCTGTTTTTT.

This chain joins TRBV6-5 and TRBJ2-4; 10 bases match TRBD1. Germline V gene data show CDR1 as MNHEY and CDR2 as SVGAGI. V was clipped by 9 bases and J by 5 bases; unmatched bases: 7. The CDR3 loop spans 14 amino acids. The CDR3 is CASRSGTGENIQYF. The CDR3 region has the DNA TGTGCCAGTCGATCCGGGACAGGGGAAAACATTCAGTACTTC.

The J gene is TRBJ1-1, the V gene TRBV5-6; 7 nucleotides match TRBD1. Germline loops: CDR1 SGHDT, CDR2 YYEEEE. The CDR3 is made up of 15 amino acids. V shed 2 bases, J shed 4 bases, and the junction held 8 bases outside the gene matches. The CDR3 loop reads CASSLLDREATEAFF. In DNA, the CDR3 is TGTGCCAGCAGCTTACTCGACAGGGAGGCCACTGAAGCTTTCTTT.

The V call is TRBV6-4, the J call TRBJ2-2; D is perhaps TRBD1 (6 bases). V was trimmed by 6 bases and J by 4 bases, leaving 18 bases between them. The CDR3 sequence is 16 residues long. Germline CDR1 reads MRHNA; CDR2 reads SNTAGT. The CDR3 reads CASSPEMRTATGELFF. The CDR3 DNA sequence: TGTGCCAGCAGCCCCGAAATGCGGACAGCCACCGGGGAGCTGTTTTTT.

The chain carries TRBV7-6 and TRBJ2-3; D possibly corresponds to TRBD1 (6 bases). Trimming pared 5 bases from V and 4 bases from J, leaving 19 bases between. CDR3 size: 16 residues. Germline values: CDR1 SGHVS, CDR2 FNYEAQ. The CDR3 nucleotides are TGTGCCAGCAGCAACTCACAGGGAATGTGGGCAGATACGCAGTATTTT. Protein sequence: CASSNSQGMWADTQYF.

The DNA for the CDR3 is TGTGCCAGCAGTGCCGGGAGTCGGGGCACTGAAGCTTTCTTT. Translating gives CASSAGSRGTEAFF. The chain uses TRBV2 and TRBJ1-1; no firm D call. This CDR3 region has 14 residues. With 4 bases removed from V and 4 bases from J, the gap between germline ends came to 13 bases. Germline V lookup: CDR1 SNHLY, CDR2 FYNNEI.

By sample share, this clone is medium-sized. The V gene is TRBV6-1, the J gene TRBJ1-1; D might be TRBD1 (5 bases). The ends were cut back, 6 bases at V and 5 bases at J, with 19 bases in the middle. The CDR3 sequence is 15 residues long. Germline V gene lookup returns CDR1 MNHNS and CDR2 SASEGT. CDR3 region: CASSLAQGKVTEAFF. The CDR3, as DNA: TGTGCCAGCAGCCTAGCGCAGGGCAAGGTGACTGAAGCTTTCTTT.

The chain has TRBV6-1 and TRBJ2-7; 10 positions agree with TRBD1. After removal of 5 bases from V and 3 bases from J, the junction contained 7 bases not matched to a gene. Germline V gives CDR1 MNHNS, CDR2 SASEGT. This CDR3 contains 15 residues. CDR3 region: CASSTGTGVSYEQYF. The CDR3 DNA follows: TGTGCCAGCAGTACCGGGACAGGGGTTAGCTACGAGCAGTACTTC.

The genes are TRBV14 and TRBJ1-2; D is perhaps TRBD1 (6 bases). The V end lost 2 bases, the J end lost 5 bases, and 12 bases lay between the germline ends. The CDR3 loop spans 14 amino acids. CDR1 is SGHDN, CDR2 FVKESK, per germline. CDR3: CASSQNPGQYGYTF. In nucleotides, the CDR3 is TGTGCCAGCAGCCAAAATCCCGGACAGTATGGCTACACCTTC.

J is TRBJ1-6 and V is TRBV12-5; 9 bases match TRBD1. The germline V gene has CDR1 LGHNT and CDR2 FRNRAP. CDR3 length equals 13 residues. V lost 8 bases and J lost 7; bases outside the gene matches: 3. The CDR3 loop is CASSGTGNSPLHF. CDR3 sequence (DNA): TGTGCTAGTTCGGGGACAGGGAATTCACCCCTCCACTTT.

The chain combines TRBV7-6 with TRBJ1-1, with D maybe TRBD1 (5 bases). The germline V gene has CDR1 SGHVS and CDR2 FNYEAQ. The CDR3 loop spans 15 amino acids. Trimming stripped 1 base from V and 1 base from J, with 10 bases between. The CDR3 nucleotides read TGTGCCAGCAGCTTAGTACCAGGGCCGAACACTGAAGCTTTCTTT. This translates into CASSLVPGPNTEAFF.

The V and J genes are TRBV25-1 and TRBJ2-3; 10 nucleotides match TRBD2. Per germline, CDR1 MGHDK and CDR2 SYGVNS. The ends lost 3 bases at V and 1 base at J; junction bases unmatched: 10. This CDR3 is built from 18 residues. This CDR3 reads CASSEGPSGGVGTDTQYF. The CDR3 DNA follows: TGTGCCAGCAGTGAGGGGCCTAGCGGGGGTGTGGGCACAGATACGCAGTATTTT.

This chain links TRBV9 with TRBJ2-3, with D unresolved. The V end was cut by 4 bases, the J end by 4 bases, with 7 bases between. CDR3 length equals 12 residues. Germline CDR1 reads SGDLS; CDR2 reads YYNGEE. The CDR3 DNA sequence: TGTGCCAGCAGCACCGGAGCAGATACGCAGTATTTT. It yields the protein CASSTGADTQYF.

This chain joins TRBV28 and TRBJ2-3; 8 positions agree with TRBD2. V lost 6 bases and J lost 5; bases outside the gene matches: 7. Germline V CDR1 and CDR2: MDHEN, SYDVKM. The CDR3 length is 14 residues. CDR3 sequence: CASSSGGSKDTQYF. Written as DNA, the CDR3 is TGTGCCAGCAGCAGCGGGGGAAGTAAAGATACGCAGTATTTT. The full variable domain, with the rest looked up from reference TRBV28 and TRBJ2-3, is DVKVTQSSRYLVKRTGEKVFLECVQDMDHENMFWYRQDPGLGLRLIYFSYDVKMKEKGDIPEGYSVSREKKERFSLILESASTNQTSMYLCASSSGGSKDTQYFGPGTRLTVL.

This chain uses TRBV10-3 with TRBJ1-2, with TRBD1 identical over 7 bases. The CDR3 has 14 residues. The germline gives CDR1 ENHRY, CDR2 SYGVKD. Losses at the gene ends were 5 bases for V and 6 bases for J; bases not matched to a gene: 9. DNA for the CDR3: TGTGCCATCAGTTCCGGAACAGGGGATAATGGCTACACCTTC. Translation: CAISSGTGDNGYTF.

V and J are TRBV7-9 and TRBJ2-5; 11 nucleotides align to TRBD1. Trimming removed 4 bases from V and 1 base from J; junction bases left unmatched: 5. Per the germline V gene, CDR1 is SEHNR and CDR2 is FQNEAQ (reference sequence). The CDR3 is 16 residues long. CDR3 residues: CASSSGQGAPQETQYF. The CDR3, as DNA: TGTGCCAGCAGCTCCGGACAGGGGGCGCCCCAAGAGACCCAGTACTTC.

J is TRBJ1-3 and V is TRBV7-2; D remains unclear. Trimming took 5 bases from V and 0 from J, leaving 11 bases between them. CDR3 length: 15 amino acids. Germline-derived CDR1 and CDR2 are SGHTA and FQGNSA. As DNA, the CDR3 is TGTGCCAGCAGCCCAAGGGAGATCTCTGGAAACACCATATATTTT. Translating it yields CASSPREISGNTIYF.